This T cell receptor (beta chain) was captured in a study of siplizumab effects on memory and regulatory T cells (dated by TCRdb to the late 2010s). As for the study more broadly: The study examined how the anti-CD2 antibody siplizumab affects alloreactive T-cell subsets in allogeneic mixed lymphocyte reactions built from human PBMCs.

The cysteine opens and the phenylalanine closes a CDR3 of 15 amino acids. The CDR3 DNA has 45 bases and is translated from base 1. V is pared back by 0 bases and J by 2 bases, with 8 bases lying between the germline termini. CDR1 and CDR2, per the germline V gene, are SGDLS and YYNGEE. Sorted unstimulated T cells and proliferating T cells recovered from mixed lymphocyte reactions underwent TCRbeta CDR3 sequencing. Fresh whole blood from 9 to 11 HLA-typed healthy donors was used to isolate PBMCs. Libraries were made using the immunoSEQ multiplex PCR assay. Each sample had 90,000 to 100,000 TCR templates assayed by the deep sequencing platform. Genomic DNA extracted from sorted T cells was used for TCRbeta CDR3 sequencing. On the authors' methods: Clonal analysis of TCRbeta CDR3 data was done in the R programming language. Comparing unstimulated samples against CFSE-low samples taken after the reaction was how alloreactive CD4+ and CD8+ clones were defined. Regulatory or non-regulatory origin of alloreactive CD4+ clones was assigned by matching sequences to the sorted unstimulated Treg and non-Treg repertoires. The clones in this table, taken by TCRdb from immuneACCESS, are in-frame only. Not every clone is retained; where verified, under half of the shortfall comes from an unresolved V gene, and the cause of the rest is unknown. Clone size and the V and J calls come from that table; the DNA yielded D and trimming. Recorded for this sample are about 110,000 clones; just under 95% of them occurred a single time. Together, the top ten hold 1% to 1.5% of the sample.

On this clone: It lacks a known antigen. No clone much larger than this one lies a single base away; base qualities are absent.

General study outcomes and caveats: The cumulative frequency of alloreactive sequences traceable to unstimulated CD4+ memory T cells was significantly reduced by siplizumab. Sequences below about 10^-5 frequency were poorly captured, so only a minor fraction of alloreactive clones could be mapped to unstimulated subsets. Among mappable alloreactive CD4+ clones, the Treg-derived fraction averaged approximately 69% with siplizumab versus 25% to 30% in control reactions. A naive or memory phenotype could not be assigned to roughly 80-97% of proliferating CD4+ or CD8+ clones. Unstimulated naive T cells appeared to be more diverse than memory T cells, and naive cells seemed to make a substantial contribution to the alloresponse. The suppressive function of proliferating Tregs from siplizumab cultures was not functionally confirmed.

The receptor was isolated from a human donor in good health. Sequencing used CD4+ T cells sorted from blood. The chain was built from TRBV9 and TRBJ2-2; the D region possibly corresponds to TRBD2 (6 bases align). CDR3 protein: CASSVAGENTGELFF. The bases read TGTGCCAGCAGCGTAGCGGGGGAAAACACCGGGGAGCTGTTTTTT.